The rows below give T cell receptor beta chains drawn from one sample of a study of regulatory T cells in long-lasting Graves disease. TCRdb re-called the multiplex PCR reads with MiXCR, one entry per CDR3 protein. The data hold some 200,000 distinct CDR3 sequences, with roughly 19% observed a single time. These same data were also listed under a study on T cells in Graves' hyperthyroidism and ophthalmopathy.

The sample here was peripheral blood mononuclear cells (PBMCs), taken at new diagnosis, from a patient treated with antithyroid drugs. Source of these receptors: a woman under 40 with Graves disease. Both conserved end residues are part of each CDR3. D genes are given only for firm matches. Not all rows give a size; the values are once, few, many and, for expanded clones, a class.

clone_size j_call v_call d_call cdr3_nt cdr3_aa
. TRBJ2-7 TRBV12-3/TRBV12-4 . TGTGCCAGCAGTTATGGGTCCTCGGCTAGGGAGCAGTACTTC CASSYGSSAREQYF
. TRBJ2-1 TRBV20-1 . TGCAGTGCTCACGGGGACAATGAGCAGTTCTTC CSAHGDNEQFF
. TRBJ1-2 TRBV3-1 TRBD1 TGTGCCAGCAGCCTAGGGACAGGGGGCTACTATGGCTACACCTTC CASSLGTGGYYGYTF
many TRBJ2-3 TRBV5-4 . TGTGCCAGCAGCTTGGACGCCACTAGCACAGATACGCAGTATTTT CASSLDATSTDTQYF
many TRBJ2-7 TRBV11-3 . TGTGCCAGCAGCTTAGATAGAGTGAGTCAGCAGTACTTC CASSLDRVSQQYF
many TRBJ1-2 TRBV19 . TGTGCCAGTAGGGACAGAGGAGGCTCTGAGGATGGCTACACCTTC CASRDRGGSEDGYTF
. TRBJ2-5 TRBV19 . TGTGCCAGTAGGAAAAACAGGGGAGGCGGGGAGACCCAGTACTTC CASRKNRGGGETQYF
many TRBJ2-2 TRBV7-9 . TGTGCCAGCAGCCCTCAAGGCCTGAACACCGGGGAGCTGTTTTTT CASSPQGLNTGELFF
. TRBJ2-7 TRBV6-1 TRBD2 TGTGCCAGCAGTGAATACAGGACTAGCGTCAACGAGCAGTACTTC CASSEYRTSVNEQYF
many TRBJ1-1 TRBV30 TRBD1 TGTGCCTGGAGAAAAACGGGACAGCATATGAACACTGAAGCTTTCTTT CAWRKTGQHMNTEAFF
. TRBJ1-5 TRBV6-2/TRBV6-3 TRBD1 TGTGCCACCACGGGACAGGTGGGCAATCAGCCCCAGCATTTT CATTGQVGNQPQHF
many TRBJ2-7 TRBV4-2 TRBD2 TGTGCCAGCAGCCAAGAATTTAGCGGGGCTACCTACGAGCAGTACTTC CASSQEFSGATYEQYF
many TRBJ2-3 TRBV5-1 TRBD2 TGCGCCAGCAGCCTAACTAGCGGGTTAAGCACAGATACGCAGTATTTT CASSLTSGLSTDTQYF
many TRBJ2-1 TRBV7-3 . TGTGCCAGCAGCCATAGGGGGGGCCGGGGGCCTTACAATGAGCAGTTCTTC CASSHRGGRGPYNEQFF
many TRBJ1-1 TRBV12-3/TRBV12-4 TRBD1 TGTGCCAGCAGTTTAATTAGGAGGACAGGGTTCACTGAAGCTTTCTTT CASSLIRRTGFTEAFF
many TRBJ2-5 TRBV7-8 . TGTGCCAGCAGCTTAGCGGGAGCCCCTCAAGAGACCCAGTACTTC CASSLAGAPQETQYF
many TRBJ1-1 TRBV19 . TGTGCCAGTAGTATATCCACATTTGTGTTCGATCCGCGTGATTACACTGAAGCTTTCTTT CASSISTFVFDPRDYTEAFF
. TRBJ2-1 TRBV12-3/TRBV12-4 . TGTGCCAGCAGTTTAGGGATCACCCCCGGTGAGCAGTTCTTC CASSLGITPGEQFF
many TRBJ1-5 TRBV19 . TGTGCCAGTAGGCGAGGGAGGACGAATCAGCCCCAGCATTTT CASRRGRTNQPQHF
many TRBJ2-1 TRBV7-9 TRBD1 TGTGCCAGCAGCTTAGCCAGGGGGCTCGGTGAGCAGTTCTTC CASSLARGLGEQFF
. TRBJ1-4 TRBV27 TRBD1 TGTGCCAGCAGTTCACCGGGACAGGGGGCTCGGGAAAAACTGTTTTTT CASSSPGQGAREKLFF
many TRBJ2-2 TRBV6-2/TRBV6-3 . TGTGCCAGCACCCCAACGGGCTCCGGGGAGCTGTTTTTT CASTPTGSGELFF
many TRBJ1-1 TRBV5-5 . TGTGCCAGCAGCTTGTTGGCAATGAACACTGAAGCTTTCTTT CASSLLAMNTEAFF
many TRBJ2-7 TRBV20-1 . TGCAGTGCTCCCATCCCGTACGGGTACGAGCAGTACTTC CSAPIPYGYEQYF
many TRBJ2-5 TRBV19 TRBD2 TGTGCCAGTACACCCCGCGGGAGCTTGGAGACCCAGTACTTC CASTPRGSLETQYF
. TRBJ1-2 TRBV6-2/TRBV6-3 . TGTGCCAGCACCCCGGGGCCAATCTATGGCTACACCTTC CASTPGPIYGYTF
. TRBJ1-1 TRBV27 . TGTGCCAGCAGGGCTCTGGGGGCCACTGAAGCTTTCTTT CASRALGATEAFF
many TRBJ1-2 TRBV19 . TGTGCCACTACAGCATACGGCAGGGATGGCTACACCTTC CATTAYGRDGYTF
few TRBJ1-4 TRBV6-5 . TGTGCCAGCAGTTACTCGAGGGAAGAGAAGGCACGGGGGGGACTGTTTTTT CASSYSREEKARGGLFF
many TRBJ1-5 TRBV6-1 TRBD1 TGTGCCAGCAGTGAAGCGTGGACAGGCCCCAATCAGCCCCAGCATTTT CASSEAWTGPNQPQHF
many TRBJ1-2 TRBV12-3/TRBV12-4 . TGTGCCAGCAGCCCTCGGCAGGGTAACTATGGCTACACCTTC CASSPRQGNYGYTF
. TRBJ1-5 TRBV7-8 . TGTGCCAGCAGCTTATTGAGTGGCAGGGAAGTCGAGCAGCCCCAGCATTTT CASSLLSGREVEQPQHF
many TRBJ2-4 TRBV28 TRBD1 TGTGCCAGCACCCCTTGGACAGGGAGGGCCAAAAACATTCAGTACTTC CASTPWTGRAKNIQYF
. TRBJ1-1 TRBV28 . TGTGCCAGCAGTCTCTCCCTGGGGGCATCAGAGAACACTGAAGCTTTCTTT CASSLSLGASENTEAFF
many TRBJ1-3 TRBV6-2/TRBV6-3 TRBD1 TGTGCCAGCCGGGACAGGCTGGACAGAGGGAGCTCTGGAAACACCATATATTTT CASRDRLDRGSSGNTIYF
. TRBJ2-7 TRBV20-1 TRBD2 TGCAGTGCTAGGGAACTAGCGGAGATCACCTACGAGCAGTACTTC CSARELAEITYEQYF
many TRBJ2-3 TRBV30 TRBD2 TGTGCCTGGAGCCCGACTAGCGGGAGGACAGATACGCAGTATTTT CAWSPTSGRTDTQYF
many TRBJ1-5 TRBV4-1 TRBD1 TGCGCCAGCAGCCAAGATGGGACAGGGTGGCAGCCCCAGCATTTT CASSQDGTGWQPQHF
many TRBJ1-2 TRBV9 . TGCGCCAGCAGCCCCCTACGACGCCACAGGGAAGGGAACTATGGCTACACCTTC CASSPLRRHREGNYGYTF